A selection of T cell receptor beta chains follows, all from one sample in a study of blood T cell repertoires in COVID-19. Using immunoSEQ multiplex PCR, the repertoire was profiled, and TCRdb retains in-frame clones only, with some absent. Of some 150,000 clones in the sample, around 92% were seen once. The specimen sequenced was peripheral blood. Every receptor here comes from a man aged 55 to 70 with acute or convalescent COVID-19. The CDR3 runs from the conserved cysteine through the conserved F or W. A D gene is named only where the DNA matches it firmly. Expanded clones get a size class; other rows say once, few or many, or leave the size out.

>TRBV3-1/TRBV3-2|.|TRBJ2-7|16|.
CASSQISSTGPAEQYF
TGTGCCAGCAGCCAAATATCCTCGACAGGTCCCGCCGAGCAGTACTTC
>TRBV19|.|TRBJ2-3|12|.
CASSRGADTQYF
TGTGCCAGTAGCCGCGGAGCAGATACGCAGTATTTT
>TRBV7-9|TRBD1|TRBJ1-2|14|.
CASSMWTGDYGYTF
TGTGCCAGCAGCATGTGGACAGGGGACTATGGCTACACCTTC
>TRBV5-4|TRBD2|TRBJ2-7|15|.
CASSFLAGLTYEQYF
TGTGCCAGCAGCTTTTTAGCGGGCCTCACCTACGAGCAGTACTTC
>TRBV19|.|TRBJ1-3|17|.
CASSPRTATFSGNTIYF
TGTGCCAGTAGTCCCAGGACAGCCACCTTCTCTGGAAACACCATATATTTT
>TRBV28|TRBD2|TRBJ2-7|14|.
CASSFGLADYEQYF
TGTGCCAGCAGTTTTGGACTAGCGGATTACGAGCAGTACTTC
>TRBV4-1|.|TRBJ1-2|12|.
CASSSGDYGYTF
TGCGCCAGCAGCTCAGGGGACTATGGCTACACCTTC
>TRBV2|TRBD2|TRBJ2-1|11|.
CASRGGLAAFF
TGTGCCAGCAGGGGGGGACTAGCGGCGTTCTTC
>TRBV27|TRBD2|TRBJ2-7|13|.
CASRLAGTYEQYF
TGTGCCAGCAGACTAGCGGGGACCTACGAGCAGTACTTC
>TRBV20-1|.|TRBJ2-5|11|few
CSARQSETQYF
TGCAGTGCTAGACAGTCAGAGACCCAGTACTTC
>TRBV29-1|.|TRBJ2-1|16|once
CSVEGVGLLGNNEQFF
TGCAGCGTTGAAGGGGTGGGGCTCCTAGGAAACAATGAGCAGTTCTTC
>TRBV24-1|.|TRBJ1-2|13|.
CATSDTGIDGYTF
TGTGCCACCAGTGACACGGGGATCGATGGCTACACCTTC
>TRBV27|TRBD1|TRBJ2-5|14|.
CASRPGQGIGTQYF
TGTGCCAGCAGACCGGGACAGGGAATAGGGACCCAGTACTTC
>TRBV19|TRBD1|TRBJ1-4|14|.
CASSEQGAQGKLFF
TGTGCCAGTAGTGAACAGGGGGCGCAGGGAAAACTGTTTTTT
>TRBV4-1|TRBD1|TRBJ2-7|16|.
CASSQETPGQSYEQYF
TGCGCCAGCAGCCAAGAAACCCCGGGACAGTCCTACGAGCAGTACTTC
>TRBV9|.|TRBJ2-2|16|.
CASSPGTGGGTGELFF
TGTGCCAGCAGCCCTGGCACAGGGGGAGGGACCGGGGAGCTGTTTTTT
>TRBV19|.|TRBJ1-2|13|.
CASSPAIKNGYTF
TGTGCCAGTAGCCCTGCGATAAAGAATGGCTACACCTTC
>TRBV5-1|TRBD1|TRBJ2-7|19|once
CASSWPYTSNMTGLYEQYF
TGCGCCAGCAGCTGGCCCTACACCAGCAATATGACAGGGCTCTACGAGCAGTACTTC
>TRBV5-1|.|TRBJ1-3|17|.
CASSPGDRAVGGNTIYF
TGCGCCAGCAGCCCGGGGGACCGGGCCGTAGGGGGAAACACCATATATTTT
>TRBV19|TRBD1|TRBJ1-4|16|.
CASSIRSGTGSEKLFF
TGTGCCAGTAGTATCCGGTCCGGGACAGGGAGCGAAAAACTGTTTTTT
>TRBV5-4|.|TRBJ1-1|15|.
CASSLRAPEDTEAFF
TGTGCCAGCAGCTTGCGGGCTCCGGAGGACACTGAAGCTTTCTTT
>TRBV5-4|.|TRBJ2-6|15|.
CASSIGGLGANVLTF
TGTGCCAGCAGCATCGGCGGGCTTGGGGCCAACGTCCTGACTTTC
>TRBV29-1|.|TRBJ1-4|13|.
CSAQRGLKEKLFF
TGCAGCGCCCAGCGGGGGCTTAAAGAAAAACTGTTTTTT
>TRBV5-4|TRBD1|TRBJ2-2|14|once
CASSPDRGTGELFF
TGTGCCAGCAGTCCGGACAGGGGCACCGGGGAGCTGTTTTTT
>TRBV18|.|TRBJ1-1|15|.
CASSLSDRGNTEAFF
TGTGCCAGCTCGCTTTCAGATAGGGGGAACACTGAAGCTTTCTTT
>TRBV25-1|.|TRBJ2-2|16|.
CASSGPGSANTGELFF
TGTGCCAGCAGTGGTCCCGGGAGCGCGAACACCGGGGAGCTGTTTTTT
>TRBV7-3|.|TRBJ1-5|13|.
CASSLGLNQPQHF
TGTGCCAGCAGCTTGGGACTCAATCAGCCCCAGCATTTT
>TRBV5-6|.|TRBJ2-7|13|.
CASSLRGGYEQYF
TGTGCCAGCAGCTTGCGAGGAGGCTACGAGCAGTACTTC
>TRBV3-1/TRBV3-2|.|TRBJ1-2|11|.
CASSQKGGYTF
TGTGCCAGCAGCCAAAAGGGGGGCTACACCTTC
>TRBV14|.|TRBJ1-1|11|.
CASSQRGRAFF
TGTGCCAGCAGCCAGCGGGGGAGAGCTTTCTTT
>TRBV5-8|.|TRBJ1-1|14|.
CASNPRARSTEAFF
TGTGCCAGCAACCCCAGGGCTCGGAGCACTGAAGCTTTCTTT
>TRBV6-5|.|TRBJ2-2|15|few
CASRMITGHTGELFF
TGTGCCAGCAGGATGATTACAGGACACACCGGGGAGCTGTTTTTT
>TRBV24-1|.|TRBJ1-1|14|.
CATSGAAGNTEAFF
TGTGCCACCAGTGGGGCGGCGGGGAACACTGAAGCTTTCTTT
>TRBV4-2|.|TRBJ2-5|15|.
CASSPRTGYQETQYF
TGTGCCAGCAGCCCCCGGACGGGGTACCAAGAGACCCAGTACTTC
>TRBV5-6|TRBD1|TRBJ2-7|14|.
CASSLDRGLYEQYF
TGTGCCAGCAGCTTGGACAGGGGGCTTTACGAGCAGTACTTC
>TRBV5-1|.|TRBJ1-5|14|.
CASSPIGGNQPQHF
TGCGCCAGCAGCCCCATAGGGGGAAATCAGCCCCAGCATTTT
>TRBV27|TRBD1|TRBJ1-1|14|.
CASSPLGQGIEAFF
TGTGCCAGCAGCCCACTCGGACAGGGGATTGAAGCTTTCTTT
>TRBV6-6|TRBD2|TRBJ2-1|15|.
CASIGGVVEYNEQFF
TGTGCCAGCATCGGGGGGGTAGTTGAGTACAATGAGCAGTTCTTC